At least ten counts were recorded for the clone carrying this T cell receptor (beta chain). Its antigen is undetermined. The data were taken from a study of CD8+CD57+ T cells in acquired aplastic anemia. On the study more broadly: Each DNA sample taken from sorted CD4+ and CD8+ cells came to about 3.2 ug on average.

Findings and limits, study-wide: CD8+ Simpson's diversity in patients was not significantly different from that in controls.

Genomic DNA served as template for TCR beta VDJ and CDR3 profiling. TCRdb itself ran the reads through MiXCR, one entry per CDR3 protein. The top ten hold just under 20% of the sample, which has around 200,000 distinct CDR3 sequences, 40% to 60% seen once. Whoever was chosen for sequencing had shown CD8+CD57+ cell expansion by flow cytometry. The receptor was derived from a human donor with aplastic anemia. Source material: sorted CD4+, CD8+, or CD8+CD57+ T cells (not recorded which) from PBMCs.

CDR3 sequence reads: CSVRQGDRRELFF. CDR3 sequence (DNA): TGCAGCGTGAGACAGGGGGATAGACGGGAGCTGTTTTTT. The rearrangement links TRBV29-1 to TRBJ2-2; TRBD1 agrees at 9 bases. Germline CDR1 and CDR2: SQVTM and ANQGSEA. J gave up 9 bases and V 6 bases, and 8 bases lay outside the gene matches. The CDR3 sequence is 13 residues long.